These T cell receptor beta chains were read from a single sample in a study of blood T cell repertoires in COVID-19. Generated by immunoSEQ multiplex PCR, the TCRdb table keeps only in-frame clones and is missing some. The table records about 100,000 clones, over 80% of them present only once. Sequenced: peripheral blood. Receptors were obtained from a man in his fifties or sixties with acute or convalescent COVID-19. CDR3s include the opening cysteine and the closing phenylalanine or tryptophan. Only some rows state a clone size, as once, few, many or a class for expanded clones.

size: .; V: TRBV6-2/TRBV6-3; J: TRBJ1-6; CDR3: CASSRTGQGYSPLHF
size: .; V: TRBV29-1; J: TRBJ2-1; CDR3: CSARGQRGDNEQFF
size: .; V: TRBV2; J: TRBJ1-2; CDR3: CASRAQGSNYGYTF
size: .; V: TRBV28; J: TRBJ2-3; CDR3: CASSLGTGVGDTQYF
size: .; V: TRBV11-2; J: TRBJ2-1; CDR3: CASSSHGTGLNEQFF
size: .; V: TRBV4-1; J: TRBJ2-2; CDR3: CASSQDSGGANTGELFF
size: .; V: TRBV28; J: TRBJ2-7; CDR3: CASSPAGGDSYEQYF
size: .; V: TRBV5-1; J: TRBJ2-2; CDR3: CASSSGTSGAGELFF
size: .; V: TRBV28; J: TRBJ1-5; CDR3: CASTPTGAFAAQHF
size: .; V: TRBV6-5; J: TRBJ1-1; CDR3: CASASGQGNTEAFF
size: .; V: TRBV7-8; J: TRBJ1-2; CDR3: CASSPGQGHGYTF
size: .; V: TRBV5-4; J: TRBJ1-2; CDR3: CASSFSGESGYTF
size: .; V: TRBV5-6; J: TRBJ1-6; CDR3: CASSFRTGYNSPLHF
size: .; V: TRBV6-2/TRBV6-3; J: TRBJ1-5; CDR3: CASSYQSTGTGNQPQHF
size: few; V: TRBV28; J: TRBJ1-2; CDR3: CASSLSGPGYGYTF
size: .; V: TRBV28; J: TRBJ2-3; CDR3: CASSSGLAGNTDTQYF
size: .; V: TRBV5-1; J: TRBJ2-3; CDR3: CASSLESTSGGTDTQYF
size: .; V: TRBV18; J: TRBJ1-1; CDR3: CASSPGEGTEAFF
size: .; V: TRBV9; J: TRBJ2-1; CDR3: CASSVGGGGSYNEQFF
size: .; V: TRBV4-1; J: TRBJ1-5; CDR3: CASSLTPGDNQPQHF
size: .; V: TRBV18; J: TRBJ1-3; CDR3: CASSPLSPYGTGSDSGNTIYF
size: .; V: TRBV5-1; J: TRBJ1-1; CDR3: CASSLAVAGENTEAFF
size: .; V: TRBV20-1; J: TRBJ2-7; CDR3: CSARDGGAQYF
size: .; V: TRBV9; J: TRBJ1-6; CDR3: CASSEGTVRNSPLHF
size: .; V: TRBV4-2; J: TRBJ1-2; CDR3: CASSQSPETPLYGYTF
size: .; V: TRBV6-5; J: TRBJ1-6; CDR3: CASSDSGGSFEPLHF
size: .; V: TRBV2; J: TRBJ1-4; CDR3: CASSGSQKLATPNEKLFF
size: .; V: TRBV5-1; J: TRBJ2-1; CDR3: CASSLGAMSYNEQFF
size: .; V: TRBV5-1; J: TRBJ2-2; CDR3: CASRRQGATGELFF
size: .; V: TRBV5-6; J: TRBJ2-7; CDR3: CASSYLRGLEQYF
size: .; V: TRBV6-1; J: TRBJ1-5; CDR3: CASSEASGVGQPQHF
size: few; V: TRBV6-5; J: TRBJ1-4; CDR3: CASTTPVTGNEKLFF
size: few; V: TRBV19; J: TRBJ1-2; CDR3: CATKTRLRNLNYGYTF
size: .; V: TRBV6-5; J: TRBJ2-1; CDR3: CASSYLAGPYNEQFF
size: .; V: TRBV6-6; J: TRBJ1-3; CDR3: CASSRTGARGNTIYF
size: .; V: TRBV24-1; J: TRBJ2-1; CDR3: CATSSRTSGGNEQFF
size: .; V: TRBV29-1; J: TRBJ2-3; CDR3: CSVTSGSSTDTQYF
size: .; V: TRBV11-2; J: TRBJ2-2; CDR3: CASRSQRVTGYTGELFF
size: .; V: TRBV10-3; J: TRBJ1-5; CDR3: CATADRGGNQPQHF
size: .; V: TRBV5-1; J: TRBJ1-3; CDR3: CASGGDGGFSGNTIYF
size: .; V: TRBV7-3; J: TRBJ2-1; CDR3: CASSPGRQRYNEQFF
size: .; V: TRBV6-5; J: TRBJ2-7; CDR3: CASSYNRDHEQYF
size: .; V: TRBV3-1/TRBV3-2; J: TRBJ1-4; CDR3: CASSQGGTGGEKLFF
size: once; V: TRBV9; J: TRBJ2-5; CDR3: CASSVASSGGYQETQYF
size: .; V: TRBV7-9; J: TRBJ1-5; CDR3: CASSLGRVGNQPQHF
size: once; V: TRBV6-6; J: TRBJ1-2; CDR3: CASSNRENGYTF
size: .; V: TRBV25-1; J: TRBJ1-2; CDR3: CASSEYTGQGYYGYTF
size: .; V: TRBV19; J: TRBJ2-2; CDR3: CASSSGGVPGELFF
size: .; V: TRBV7-9; J: TRBJ1-5; CDR3: CASSSRDSHNNQPQHF
size: .; V: TRBV19; J: TRBJ2-7; CDR3: CASTPGQGVYSEQYF
size: few; V: TRBV27; J: TRBJ1-1; CDR3: CASSWGRRDTEAFF
size: .; V: TRBV10-3; J: TRBJ2-1; CDR3: CAIRTQGQGNEQFF
size: .; V: TRBV5-1; J: TRBJ2-3; CDR3: CASSSSSPSTDTQYF